The 9 T cell receptor beta chains below all came from one sample that was sequenced in a study of T cells after yellow fever vaccination. TCRdb re-called the 5' RACE reads with MiXCR, one entry per CDR3 protein. This table holds hundreds of thousands of distinct CDR3 sequences, around 12% found once. The sequencing used CD4+ T cells sorted from PBMCs, collected 15 days after the yellow fever booster vaccination. The receptors originated from a man between 18 and 29 years old who received the YFV17D yellow fever vaccine.

This clonotype has a count of ten or more. This chain links TRBV7-2 with TRBJ2-3, with 10 positions matching TRBD2. CDR1 and CDR2 from the germline V gene are SGHTA and FQGNSA. Trimming took 5 bases from V and 3 from J; bases not matched to a gene: 8. This CDR3 has 16 amino acids. The CDR3 DNA follows: TGTGCCAGCAGCACCCAGCGGGGGGGCCTGACAGATACGCAGTATTTT. Amino acid sequence: CASSTQRGGLTDTQYF.

The rearrangement links TRBV6-5 to TRBJ2-2, with D perhaps given as TRBD1 or TRBD2 (5 bases each). Germline V gene lookup returns CDR1 MNHEY and CDR2 SVGAGI. The CDR3 length is 13 residues. The V end lost 5 bases, the J end lost 4 bases, and 8 bases lay between the germline ends. The CDR3 DNA follows: TGTGCCAGCAGTCGGGACCCCACCGGGGAGCTGTTTTTT. Amino acid sequence: CASSRDPTGELFF.

This clonotype came up a few times. The chain recombines TRBV7-8 with TRBJ2-3; weak D call: TRBD1 (5 bases). The V gene lost 6 bases and the J gene lost 4 bases, with 8 bases spanning the gap. Per the germline V gene, CDR1 is SGHVS and CDR2 is FQNEAQ. CDR3 length: 12 residues. CDR3 sequence: CASRQGPDTQYF. DNA for the CDR3: TGTGCCAGCAGGCAGGGCCCAGATACGCAGTATTTT. Full variable domain (rest looked up from reference TRBV7-8 and TRBJ2-3): GAGVSQSPRYKVAKRGQDVALRCDPISGHVSLFWYQQALGQGPEFLTYFQNEAQLDKSGLPSDRFFAERPEGSVSTLKIQRTQQEDSAVYLCASRQGPDTQYFGPGTRLTVL.

This clonotype showed up just a few times. This chain uses TRBV6-6 with TRBJ2-1; TRBD2 matches 8 bases. The trim removed 10 bases at V and 5 bases at J, leaving 10 bases unmatched. Germline values: CDR1 MNHNY, CDR2 SVGAGI (reference sequence). This CDR3 has 14 amino acids. The CDR3 loop is CATYGRGLHNEQFF. The CDR3 DNA sequence: TGTGCCACATACGGGAGGGGCCTTCACAATGAGCAGTTCTTC.

This clonotype was picked up many times. The rearrangement uses TRBV5-6 and TRBJ2-1, with D tentatively TRBD1 (5 bases). The CDR3 length is 15 residues. CDR1 and CDR2 (germline): SGHDT, YYEEEE. Trimming stripped 4 bases from V and 7 bases from J, with 18 bases between. The CDR3 coding sequence is TGTGCCAGCAGCCTTTGGGGCCACCCACGTAATGAGCAGTTCTTC. This encodes CASSLWGHPRNEQFF.

The chain links TRBV6-2 or TRBV6-3 to TRBJ2-7; either TRBD1 or TRBD2 may supply D (5 bases each). CDR3 length equals 16 residues. V lost 1 base to trimming and J lost 0 bases, with 13 bases between them. Germline loops: CDR1 MNHEY, CDR2 SVGEGT. CDR3 sequence: CASSYWVGAPSYEQYF. For the CDR3, the DNA is TGTGCCAGCAGTTACTGGGTCGGGGCCCCCTCCTACGAGCAGTACTTC.

This clonotype was detected ten times or more. The chain combines TRBV10-3 with TRBJ1-4; 9 nucleotides align to TRBD1. V lost 11 bases to trimming and J lost 5 bases; unmatched junction nucleotides: 6. CDR3 size: 13 residues. Germline V lookup: CDR1 ENHRY, CDR2 SYGVKD. The DNA for the CDR3 is TGTGCCTCAAGACAGGGGGAGAATGAAAAACTGTTTTTT. Translation: CASRQGENEKLFF.

This sequence joins TRBV2 and TRBJ2-7; D ambiguous. Germline CDR1 reads SNHLY; CDR2 reads FYNNEI. The CDR3 covers 13 residues. V shed 6 bases and J shed 4 bases, with 13 bases lying between them. The CDR3 loop is CASRITSEYEQYV. The DNA of the CDR3 is TGTGCCAGCAGAATAACAAGTGAATACGAGCAGTACGTC.

V gene TRBV6-5 combines with J gene TRBJ2-2; TRBD2 agrees at 9 bases. The V gene's germline CDR1 is MNHEY and CDR2 SVGAGI. There are 14 residues in the CDR3. Germline trimming cut 2 bases from V and 7 bases from J; bases unmatched to any gene: 2. The CDR3 reads CASSYQRGVGELFF. The CDR3 nucleotides read TGTGCCAGCAGTTACCAGCGGGGGGTCGGGGAGCTGTTTTTT.